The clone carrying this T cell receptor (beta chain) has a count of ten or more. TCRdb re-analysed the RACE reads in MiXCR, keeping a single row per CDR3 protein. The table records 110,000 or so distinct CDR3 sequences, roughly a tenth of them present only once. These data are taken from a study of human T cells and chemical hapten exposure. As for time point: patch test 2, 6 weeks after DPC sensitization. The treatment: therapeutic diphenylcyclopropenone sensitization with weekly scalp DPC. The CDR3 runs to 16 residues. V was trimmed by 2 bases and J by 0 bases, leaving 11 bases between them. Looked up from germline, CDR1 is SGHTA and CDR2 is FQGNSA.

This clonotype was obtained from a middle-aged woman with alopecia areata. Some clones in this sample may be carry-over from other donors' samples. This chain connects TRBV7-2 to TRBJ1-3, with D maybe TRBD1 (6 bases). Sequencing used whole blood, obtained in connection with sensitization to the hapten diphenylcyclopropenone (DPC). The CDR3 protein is CASSLMGADSGNTIYF. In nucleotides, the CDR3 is TGTGCCAGCAGCTTAATGGGGGCCGACTCTGGAAACACCATATATTTT. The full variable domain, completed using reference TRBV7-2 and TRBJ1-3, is GAGVSQSPSNKVTEKGKDVELRCDPISGHTALYWYRQSLGQGLEFLIYFQGNSAPDKSGLPSDRFSAERTGGSVSTLTIQRTQQEDSAVYLCASSLMGADSGNTIYFGEGSWLTVV.